The 8 T cell receptor beta chains given below trace back to one sample, sequenced in a study of T cells in Graves' hyperthyroidism and ophthalmopathy (dated by TCRdb to the late 2010s). Libraries were made using multiplex PCR. The sequencer was an Illumina HiSeq 2000. Amplification of TCR beta CDR3 regions was carried out from RNA transcripts. The TCR CDR3 was subjected to a first round of RT-PCR using the HTBI primer set and the Qiagen OneStep RT-PCR kit. Starting from the raw public reads, TCRdb applied fastp trimming at Q25, assembled clones with MiXCR and retained in-frame beta chains. When rows share a CDR3 protein, they turn into one entry using the most common DNA and genes. The sample yields roughly 570,000 distinct CDR3 sequences; around a sixth were counted once. 6.5% to 8% of the sample is in the top ten clones. What was sequenced was blood. The receptor set was obtained from a woman aged 30 to 39 with Graves' hyperthyroidism.

This clonotype showed up many times. This chain joins TRBV24-1 and TRBJ2-2; TRBD2 matches at 10 bases. In germline, CDR1 is KGHDR, CDR2 SFDVKD. There are 16 residues in the CDR3. J lost 5 bases, V lost 2 bases, and 4 bases had no gene match. The CDR3 loop is CATSDSQLAGTGELFF. The CDR3, as DNA: TGTGCCACCAGTGATTCCCAACTAGCGGGGACCGGGGAGCTGTTTTTT.

This clonotype was counted many times. The V and J genes are TRBV20-1 and TRBJ2-1; the D gene is possibly TRBD1 (5 bases). The V end lost 5 bases, the J end lost 8 bases, and 7 bases lay between the germline ends. This CDR3 has 10 residues. Germline CDR1 and CDR2: DFQATT and SNEGSKA (reference sequence). CDR3 loop: CSARRDEQFF. The CDR3 nucleotides read TGCAGTGCTCGCAGGGATGAGCAGTTCTTC.

There are a few counts of this clonotype. This may be a read error, as it is one base from a much larger clone. This chain connects TRBV30 to TRBJ2-1; 8 bases are a match to TRBD1. Germline values: CDR1 GTSNPN, CDR2 SVGIG (reference sequence). The CDR3 is made up of 11 amino acids. The CDR3 reads CAWGTGNGQFF. The CDR3 DNA is TGTGCCTGGGGGACAGGCAATGGGCAGTTCTTC.

This clonotype has ten or more counts. J is TRBJ2-7 and V is TRBV5-1, with D possibly being TRBD2 (6 bases). V was pared by 3 bases and J by 3 bases, with 16 bases between. The CDR3 is made up of 15 amino acids. Germline CDR1 SGHRS, CDR2 YFSETQ. The CDR3 region is CASSSAGTGYYEQYF. CDR3 DNA: TGCGCCAGCAGCTCCGCCGGGACTGGTTACTACGAGCAGTACTTC.

This clonotype was observed many times. The chain joins TRBV7-2 to TRBJ2-4, with 8 positions matching TRBD1. The CDR3 has 15 amino acids. Germline CDR1 and CDR2: SGHTA and FQGNSA. J gave up 0 bases and V 4 bases, and 2 bases lay outside the gene matches. CDR3 region: CASSSTGVAKNIQYF. As DNA, the CDR3 is TGTGCCAGCAGCTCGACAGGGGTAGCCAAAAACATTCAGTACTTC.

This clonotype was picked up many times. One junction end does not reproduce the germline sequence, and a read error may be involved. The CDR3 region has the DNA TGTGCCAGCAGACTATCTACGGACAGGAACATTGAAGCTTTCTTT. This gives the protein CASRLSTDRNIEAFF. The chain joins TRBV6-1 to TRBJ1-1; 7 bases are shared with TRBD1. CDR1 is MNHNS, CDR2 SASEGT, per germline. CDR3 length: 15 residues.

This clonotype has ten or more counts. The chain uses TRBV12-3 or TRBV12-4 and TRBJ2-3; D might be TRBD2 (6 bases). V gave up 3 bases and J gave up 2 bases, with 12 bases separating them. The CDR3 has 15 amino acids. CDR3 sequence reads: CASSFSLRDTDTQYF. The CDR3 DNA sequence: TGTGCCAGCAGTTTCAGTTTGCGGGACACAGATACGCAGTATTTT.

In this sample, this clonotype turned up many times. V is TRBV7-2 and J is TRBJ2-1; 14 nucleotides match TRBD2. The CDR3 spans 16 residues. From germline, CDR1 is SGHTA and CDR2 FQGNSA. J gave up 7 bases and V 1 base, and 3 bases lay outside the gene matches. This CDR3 reads CASSLGGLAGVNEQFF. In DNA, the CDR3 is TGTGCCAGCAGCTTAGGGGGACTAGCGGGAGTTAATGAGCAGTTCTTC.